This TCR beta chain was sequenced for a study of CD8+ T cells in alopecia areata. Overall study results and limits: Scalp samples also contribute reads from the resident alphabeta T cells found in normal skin. In lesional scalp, particularly from alopecia totalis/universalis, clonality was higher than in normal scalp. Compared with mice, patients displayed less clear TCR sharing, possibly for HLA-related reasons.

V shed 5 bases and J shed 0 bases, with 6 bases lying between them. The CDR3 covers 13 residues. The germline gives CDR1 SNHLY, CDR2 FYNNEI. This clone was detected only once. The antigen remains unidentified. cDNA serving as the sequencing template came from extracted, reverse transcribed RNA. Produced via immunoSEQ multiplex PCR; TCRdb's table is partial and in-frame only. This table holds more than 110,000 clones, about 51% found once. Treatment noted: oral pan-JAK inhibitor, 5-10 mg twice daily. The rearrangement joins TRBV2 to TRBJ2-3; no reliable D call. The source was CD8+ T cells sorted from blood, collected at week 4, from a patient treated with tofacitinib. This clonotype was sampled from a human donor with alopecia areata. The CDR3: CASSPSSTDTQYF. CDR3 bases: TGTGCCAGCAGTCCATCTAGCACAGATACGCAGTATTTT.